The 27 T cell receptor beta chains below come from one sample, sequenced in a study of T cell changes during pregnancy in multiple sclerosis. Method: immunoSEQ multiplex PCR; TCRdb's copy keeps in-frame clones and lacks some. The data hold 35,000 to 45,000 clones, with about 88% observed a single time. Specimen: CD4+ T cells from peripheral blood mononuclear cells, collected in the first trimester of pregnancy. The receptor source for this set is a female donor with multiple sclerosis, enrolled in a pregnancy study.

J is TRBJ1-1 and V is TRBV19; D not certain. The CDR3 is 13 amino acids. The V gene lost 3 bases and the J gene lost 0 bases, with 5 bases spanning the gap. Germline V gene sequence: CDR1 LNHDA, CDR2 SQIVND (reference sequence). The CDR3 coding sequence is TGTGCCAGTAGTATGTACATGAACACTGAAGCTTTCTTT. It yields the protein CASSMYMNTEAFF.

The rearrangement links TRBV4-1 to TRBJ2-1; 11 positions match TRBD2. From germline, CDR1 is MGHRA and CDR2 YSYEKL. The junction had 8 bases not matched to a gene; V was cut back by 0 bases and J by 7 bases. The CDR3 length is 17 residues. The CDR3, as DNA: TGCGCCAGCAGCCAAGAAACCGGGACTAGCGGTTGGAATGAGCAGTTCTTC. Protein sequence: CASSQETGTSGWNEQFF.

This rearrangement joins TRBV27 to TRBJ2-1; tentatively, D is TRBD2 (5 bases). Germline V gives CDR1 MNHEY, CDR2 SMNVEV (reference sequence). This CDR3 has 14 amino acids. Deletions cut 5 bases from V and 6 bases from J, with 14 bases between. CDR3 in amino acids: CASSQGSSGNEQFF. In DNA, the CDR3 is TGTGCCAGCAGTCAAGGATCGAGCGGCAATGAGCAGTTCTTC.

This chain uses TRBV5-1 with TRBJ1-2; no definite D call. CDR1 is SGHRS, CDR2 YFSETQ, per germline. This CDR3 has 14 residues. The V end was cut by 6 bases, the J end by 0 bases, with 12 bases between. The CDR3 spells CASKEGRSNYGYTF. CDR3 in DNA: TGCGCCAGCAAGGAGGGAAGGTCTAACTATGGCTACACCTTC.

V gene TRBV30 combines with J gene TRBJ2-2; a weak D match, TRBD1 (5 bases). The V gene's germline CDR1 is GTSNPN and CDR2 SVGIG (reference sequence). The CDR3 totals 13 residues. V was shortened by 4 bases and J by 1 base, with 7 bases between the two germline ends. Here the CDR3 DNA reads TGTGCCTGGACAGGGATGAACACCGGGGAGCTGTTTTTT. Amino acids: CAWTGMNTGELFF.

This chain uses TRBV7-9 with TRBJ1-3, with D perhaps TRBD1 (5 bases). Germline CDR1 reads SEHNR; CDR2 reads FQNEAQ (reference sequence). V was shortened by 5 bases and J by 0 bases, with 17 bases between the two germline ends. The CDR3 runs to 17 residues. This CDR3 is CASSPGETGLSGNTIYF. DNA of the CDR3: TGTGCCAGCAGCCCTGGCGAAACAGGCCTCTCTGGAAACACCATATATTTT.

V usage is TRBV7-2 and J usage is TRBJ1-2; TRBD1 might be the D (5 bases). The germline V gene has CDR1 SGHTA and CDR2 FQGNSA. This CDR3 is 13 amino acids long. V was pared by 3 bases and J by 1 base, with 6 bases between. DNA of the CDR3: TGTGCCAGCAGCTTGGGACTTAACTATGGCTACACCTTC. Amino acids: CASSLGLNYGYTF. Using reference TRBV7-2 and TRBJ1-2 for the parts outside the CDR3, the full variable domain is GAGVSQSPSNKVTEKGKDVELRCDPISGHTALYWYRQSLGQGLEFLIYFQGNSAPDKSGLPSDRFSAERTGGSVSTLTIQRTQQEDSAVYLCASSLGLNYGYTFGSGTRLTVV.

This clone is a singleton in its sample. The chain has TRBV12-5 and TRBJ1-5; TRBD1 matches at 8 bases. The CDR3 has 18 amino acids. Germline V CDR1 and CDR2: LGHNT, FRNRAP. V lost 0 bases and J lost 0; bases outside the gene matches: 7. The CDR3 DNA follows: TGTGCTAGTGGTTTGGTACAGGGGGGGTACAGTAGCAATCAGCCCCAGCATTTT. This codes for CASGLVQGGYSSNQPQHF.

This chain uses TRBV19 with TRBJ1-1, with 10 bases matching TRBD1. CDR1 is LNHDA, CDR2 SQIVND, per germline (reference sequence). After removal of 3 bases from V and 2 bases from J, the junction contained 6 bases not matched to a gene. The CDR3 spans 16 residues. CDR3 sequence: CASSIRQGAGNTEAFF. DNA of the CDR3: TGTGCCAGTAGTATCCGACAGGGGGCGGGCAACACTGAAGCTTTCTTT.

The chain joins TRBV6-1 to TRBJ1-1; D gene unclear. This CDR3 has 16 residues. Germline V lookup: CDR1 MNHNS, CDR2 SASEGT. Trimming left V 2 bases short and J 0 bases short, with 13 bases between. In nucleotides, the CDR3 is TGTGCCAGCAGTGAACCCGCTGAGCAGGTGAACACTGAAGCTTTCTTT. This codes for CASSEPAEQVNTEAFF.

This chain links TRBV30 with TRBJ2-1, with D possibly matching TRBD2 (6 bases). The CDR3 runs to 11 residues. Trimming took off 5 bases at V and 15 bases at J, with 17 bases between the two ends. CDR1 and CDR2 (germline): GTSNPN, SVGIG (reference sequence). CDR3 amino acids: CAWASKGLPFF. CDR3 sequence (DNA): TGTGCCTGGGCCTCTAAGGGACTGCCGTTCTTC.

The chain recombines TRBV5-4 with TRBJ2-7; possible D gene TRBD2, 6 bases. The V gene's germline CDR1 is SGHNT and CDR2 YYREEE (reference sequence). The CDR3 contains 15 residues. The V gene lost 4 bases and the J gene lost 0 bases, with 14 bases spanning the gap. The CDR3: CASSVLAGSSYEQYF. CDR3 DNA: TGTGCCAGCAGCGTCCTTGCGGGGAGCTCCTACGAGCAGTACTTC. Combining the CDR3 with reference TRBV5-4 and TRBJ2-7 gives the whole variable domain ETGVTQSPTHLIKTRGQQVTLRCSSQSGHNTVSWYQQALGQGPQFIFQYYREEENGRGNFPPRFSGLQFPNYSSELNVNALELDDSALYLCASSVLAGSSYEQYFGPGTRLTVT.

The chain employs TRBV29-1 and TRBJ2-7; TRBD1 is a possible D gene (6 bases). V was cut by 4 bases and J by 9 bases, with 13 bases left in between. This CDR3 region has 11 residues. The germline V gene encodes CDR1 SQVTM and CDR2 ANQGSEA. The CDR3 here is CSVATGWMQYF. CDR3 nucleotides: TGCAGCGTTGCTACAGGGTGGATGCAGTACTTC.

The chain uses TRBV9 and TRBJ2-2; D unclear. The CDR3 is 12 residues long. Per the germline V gene, CDR1 is SGDLS and CDR2 is YYNGEE. Between the trimmed V and J ends, which lost 0 bases and 8 bases, there was a span of 5 bases. Here the CDR3 reads CASSVAEGELFF. The CDR3 bases are TGTGCCAGCAGCGTAGCGGAGGGGGAGCTGTTTTTT.

This clone has only a few counts. Compared with germline, one end of the junction differs, possibly owing to a read error. The V gene is TRBV29-1, the J gene TRBJ1-1; 8 bases are shared with TRBD1. The length of the CDR3 is 13 residues. CDR1 and CDR2 from the germline V gene are SQVTM and ANQGSEA. The CDR3 sequence: CSFDRGLNTEAFF. The CDR3 bases are TGCAGCTTTGACAGGGGTCTGAACACTGAAGCTTTCTTT.

The CDR3 DNA is TGTGCCTGGACAGATTCCAGGGTGGATGAGCAGTTCTTC. Its protein is CAWTDSRVDEQFF. The rearrangement uses TRBV30 and TRBJ2-1; the D gene is possibly TRBD1 (5 bases). This CDR3 is 13 amino acids long. Trimming cost V 4 bases and J 8 bases, with 15 bases left between them. Germline values: CDR1 GTSNPN, CDR2 SVGIG (reference sequence). The full variable domain, in which reference TRBV30 and TRBJ2-1 provide the parts outside the CDR3, is SQTIHQWPATLVQPVGSPLSLECTVEGTSNPNLYWYRQAAGRGLQLLFYSVGIGQISSEVPQNLSASRPQDRQFILSSKKLLLSDSGFYLCAWTDSRVDEQFFGPGTRLTVL.

The chain couples TRBV5-1 to TRBJ2-1; 7 nucleotides agree with TRBD2. Trimming at V came to 5 bases and at J to 6 bases, leaving 11 bases not matched to a gene. The CDR3 is 15 residues long. Germline-derived CDR1 and CDR2 are SGHRS and YFSETQ. The CDR3 region has the DNA TGCGCCAGCAGTTTGAAGACTAGCAATCTCAATGAGCAGTTCTTC. Its protein is CASSLKTSNLNEQFF.

The chain is built from TRBV10-1 and TRBJ1-1, with a tentative D call TRBD1 (6 bases). The germline CDR1 and CDR2 sequences are WNHNN and SYGVQD (reference sequence). The CDR3 spans 14 residues. Trimming removed 5 bases from V and 6 bases from J, with 16 bases in between. CDR3 bases: TGCGCCAGCAGTTTTCAGGCACCAGGGGCTGAAGCTTTCTTT. As protein: CASSFQAPGAEAFF.

This sequence joins TRBV18 and TRBJ1-5; D possibly corresponds to TRBD1 (5 bases). CDR1 and CDR2 from the germline V gene are KGHSH and LQKENI. The CDR3 spans 15 residues. Trimming took off 3 bases at V and 3 bases at J, with 12 bases between the two ends. CDR3 amino acids: CASSPGRGPNQPQHF. Written as DNA, the CDR3 is TGTGCCAGCTCACCGGGGAGGGGACCCAATCAGCCCCAGCATTTT.

The rearrangement links TRBV19 to TRBJ2-7; TRBD1 agrees at 8 bases. The germline gives CDR1 LNHDA, CDR2 SQIVND (reference sequence). The junction had 3 bases not matched to a gene; V was cut back by 5 bases and J by 3 bases. The CDR3 consists of 13 residues. The CDR3 loop is CASSPDRGYEQYF. In DNA, the CDR3 is TGTGCCAGTAGTCCTGACAGGGGCTACGAGCAGTACTTC.

V gene TRBV4-2 combines with J gene TRBJ2-1; 7 positions agree with TRBD2. Per germline, CDR1 LGHNA and CDR2 YNFKEQ. V gave up 2 bases and J gave up 2 bases; unmatched junction bases: 9. The CDR3 length is 17 residues. The DNA for the CDR3 is TGTGCCAGCAGCCAACTCACAACTAGCGCTACCTACAATGAGCAGTTCTTC. This encodes CASSQLTTSATYNEQFF.

The chain combines TRBV12-5 with TRBJ1-1; D call uncertain. Looked up from germline, CDR1 is LGHNT and CDR2 is FRNRAP. CDR3 length: 16 residues. V lost 2 bases and J 0 bases, leaving 13 bases between the germline ends. The CDR3 nucleotides are TGTGCTAGTGGTTTGCTTTTCGAGGGAGTGAACACTGAAGCTTTCTTT. Translating it yields CASGLLFEGVNTEAFF.

The chain carries TRBV7-2 and TRBJ2-1; 7 nucleotides agree with TRBD2. The CDR3 is made up of 13 amino acids. Germline lookup yields CDR1 SGHTA and CDR2 FQGNSA. Trimming removed 1 base from V and 8 bases from J; junction bases left unmatched: 2. The CDR3 sequence is CASSLGAGYEQFF. The DNA of the CDR3 is TGTGCCAGCAGCTTAGGAGCGGGATATGAGCAGTTCTTC.

This chain uses TRBV15 with TRBJ1-4, with 8 bases identical to TRBD1. The junction had 10 bases not matched to a gene; V was cut back by 5 bases and J by 8 bases. The germline CDR1 and CDR2 sequences are LNHNV and YYDKDF (reference sequence). The CDR3 runs 15 residues. This chain's CDR3 is CATSPLITGGEKLFF. The CDR3 DNA follows: TGTGCCACCAGCCCTCTCATCACAGGGGGAGAAAAACTGTTTTTT.

The table lists this clone with a few counts. This chain links TRBV29-1 with TRBJ1-2; D call uncertain. The ends were cut back, 4 bases at V and 1 base at J, with 7 bases in the middle. This CDR3 comprises 12 residues. CDR1 and CDR2 from the germline V gene are SQVTM and ANQGSEA. CDR3 protein: CSVGWSNYGYTF. The CDR3 nucleotides read TGCAGCGTTGGCTGGAGTAACTATGGCTACACCTTC. Drawing the rest from reference TRBV29-1 and TRBJ1-2, the complete variable domain is SAVISQKPSRDICQRGTSLTIQCQVDSQVTMMFWYRQQPGQSLTLIATANQGSEATYESGFVIDKFPISRPNLTFSTLTVSNMSPEDSSIYLCSVGWSNYGYTFGSGTRLTVV.

There are a few counts of this clone. The sample has other DNA sequences that encode this CDR3 too. The chain uses TRBV20-1 and TRBJ1-1; D unclear. The CDR3 has 11 amino acids. Between the trimmed V and J ends, which lost 6 bases and 1 base, there was a span of 6 bases. Germline CDR1 is DFQATT and CDR2 is SNEGSKA (reference sequence). The CDR3 protein is CSARRNTEAFF. The DNA for the CDR3 is TGCAGTGCCAGACGGAACACTGAAGCTTTCTTT.

This chain joins TRBV6-6 and TRBJ1-3; possibly TRBD1 for D (6 bases). Germline-derived CDR1 and CDR2 are MNHNY and SVGAGI (reference sequence). Trimming took off 7 bases at V and 3 bases at J, with 16 bases between the two ends. This CDR3 contains 15 residues. CDR3 sequence reads: CASTKDRLVGNTIYF. DNA for the CDR3: TGTGCCAGCACCAAGGACAGACTTGTTGGAAACACCATATATTTT.